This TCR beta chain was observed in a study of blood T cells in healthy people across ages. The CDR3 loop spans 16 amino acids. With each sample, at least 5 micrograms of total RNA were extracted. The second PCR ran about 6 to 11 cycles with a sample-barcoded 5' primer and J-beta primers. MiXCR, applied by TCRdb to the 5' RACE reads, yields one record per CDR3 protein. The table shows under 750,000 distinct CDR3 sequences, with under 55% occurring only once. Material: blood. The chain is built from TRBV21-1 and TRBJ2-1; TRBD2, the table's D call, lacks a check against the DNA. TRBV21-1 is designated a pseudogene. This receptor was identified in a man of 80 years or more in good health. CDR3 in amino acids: CASSREPGLAENEQFF. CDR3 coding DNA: TGTGCCAGCAGCCGCGAACCGGGACTAGCGGAGAATGAGCAGTTCTTC.